The present T cell receptor beta chain was sequenced within a study of shared clonotypes between healthy human individuals. The protocol was immunoSEQ multiplex PCR, while the TCRdb copy is restricted to in-frame clones and leaves out a portion. In the table there are 2 million to 2.5 million clones, 85% to 95% of which are singletons. This TCR came from a man aged 18 to 29 in good health. Some clones in this sample may be carry-over from other donors' samples. Specimen: naive CD4+ T cells from PBMCs. As for subset: CD45RA+ positively selected.

The DNA of the CDR3 is TGTGCCAGCAGCTCTGTGGGGCCCCACGGGGGTGAAGCTTTCTTT. Its translation: CASSSVGPHGGEAFF. This chain links TRBV7-6 with TRBJ1-1, with D maybe TRBD1 (5 bases). Germline lookup yields CDR1 SGHVS and CDR2 FNYEAQ. The CDR3 sequence is 15 residues long. V was cut by 4 bases and J by 7 bases, with 19 bases left in between.